The clone carrying this T cell receptor beta chain was counted between two and nine times. This sample stems from a study of blood T cell repertoires in COVID-19. In the authors' methods: Reference gene primers were amplified, and this amplification served to estimate nucleated cell counts. Assay: immunoSEQ multiplex PCR; the TCRdb copy retains only in-frame clones and omits some. V, J and clone size were drawn from that table, and D and trimming were deduced from the DNA. The profile covers roughly 200,000 clones, with 70% to 90% appearing a single time and about 4% taken by the ten largest. The CDR3 is 16 residues long. V dropped 4 bases and J dropped 2; count of bases not matched to a gene: 5. CDR1 and CDR2 from the germline V gene are SGHVS and FNYEAQ.

Sequenced sample: PBMCs or T cells enriched from blood (not recorded which). The V call is TRBV7-6, the J call TRBJ2-6; 7 positions agree with TRBD2. This sequence originates from a woman between 25 and 40 years old who had been exposed to COVID-19. CDR3 DNA sequence: TGTGCCAGCAGCTACCTGGGGGGGACTGGGGCCAACGTCCTGACTTTC. It translates to CASSYLGGTGANVLTF.